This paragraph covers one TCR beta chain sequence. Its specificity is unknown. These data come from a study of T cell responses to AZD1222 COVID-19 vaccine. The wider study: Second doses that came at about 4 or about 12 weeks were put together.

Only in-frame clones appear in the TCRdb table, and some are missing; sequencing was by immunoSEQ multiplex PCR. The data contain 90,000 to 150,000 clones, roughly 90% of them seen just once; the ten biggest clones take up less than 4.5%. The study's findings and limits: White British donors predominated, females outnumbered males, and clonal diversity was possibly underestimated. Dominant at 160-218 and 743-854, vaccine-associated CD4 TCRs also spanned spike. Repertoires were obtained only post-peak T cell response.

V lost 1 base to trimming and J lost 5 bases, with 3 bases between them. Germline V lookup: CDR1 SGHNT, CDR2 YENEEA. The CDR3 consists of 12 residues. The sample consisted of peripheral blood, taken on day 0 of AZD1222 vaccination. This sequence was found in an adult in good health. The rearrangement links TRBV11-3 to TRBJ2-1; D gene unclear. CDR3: CASSLADNEQFF. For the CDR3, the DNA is TGTGCCAGCAGCTTAGCCGACAATGAGCAGTTCTTC.